The 6 T cell receptor beta chains in this list originate from one sample, sequenced in a study of cytomegalovirus exposure and HLA in healthy donors. Use of 60 Vbeta and 13 Jbeta primers characterized the PCR. Here immunoSEQ multiplex PCR was the method, and the copy in TCRdb shows in-frame clones only, minus some. The sample includes fewer than 200,000 clones, 79% seen only once; the top ten take 2.1%. The sequencing input was PBMCs. These receptors all stem from a man between 35 and 55 years old in good health and CMV-seronegative.

The rearrangement links TRBV7-2 to TRBJ2-3; D not resolved. The V end was cut by 2 bases, the J end by 4 bases, with 7 bases between. This CDR3 region has 13 residues. Germline V gene lookup returns CDR1 SGHTA and CDR2 FQGNSA. CDR3 region: CASSLNPADTQYF. Written as DNA, the CDR3 is TGTGCCAGCAGCTTAAATCCGGCAGATACGCAGTATTTT.

V is TRBV19 and J is TRBJ2-2, with D possibly matching TRBD2 (6 bases). Trimming took off 8 bases at V and 5 bases at J, with 18 bases between the two ends. The length of the CDR3 is 15 residues. The germline CDR1 and CDR2 sequences are LNHDA and SQIVND (reference sequence). In DNA form, the CDR3 reads TGTGCCAGTCATGGGCTCAGCGGAGGGACCGGGGAGCTGTTTTTT. Its translation is CASHGLSGGTGELFF.

The V and J genes are TRBV6-5 and TRBJ2-1, with D possibly TRBD1 on 6 matching bases. Germline V gene lookup returns CDR1 MNHEY and CDR2 SVGAGI. V lost 5 bases to trimming and J lost 4 bases, with 12 bases between them. The CDR3 length is 14 residues. Written as DNA, the CDR3 is TGTGCCAGCAGTCGCGTACAGGGATACAATGAGCAGTTCTTC. It translates to CASSRVQGYNEQFF.

This chain links TRBV5-6 with TRBJ2-5, with a weak D call TRBD1 (6 bases). Germline V gene data show CDR1 as SGHDT and CDR2 as YYEEEE. V dropped 0 bases and J dropped 4 bases, with 7 bases sitting between them. CDR3 length: 13 amino acids. CDR3 DNA: TGTGCCAGCAGCTTGGGGGGGCGAGAGACCCAGTACTTC. It yields the protein CASSLGGRETQYF. Full variable domain (remainder filled in from reference TRBV5-6 and TRBJ2-5): DAGVTQSPTHLIKTRGQQVTLRCSPKSGHDTVSWYQQALGQGPQFIFQYYEEEERQRGNFPDRFSGHQFPNYSSELNVNALLLGDSALYLCASSLGGRETQYFGPGTRLLVL.

The gene calls are TRBV15 and TRBJ1-5, with D possibly TRBD1 on 5 matching bases. Germline V gene sequence: CDR1 LNHNV, CDR2 YYDKDF (reference sequence). V gave up 3 bases and J gave up 0 bases, with 6 bases separating them. The CDR3 loop spans 14 amino acids. CDR3 in DNA: TGTGCCACCAGCAGGGGGGGTAGCAATCAGCCCCAGCATTTT. Amino acid sequence: CATSRGGSNQPQHF.

V and J are TRBV28 and TRBJ1-5; perhaps TRBD1 as D (6 bases). Trimming left V 7 bases short and J 3 bases short, with 19 bases between. CDR3 size: 16 residues. In germline, CDR1 is MDHEN, CDR2 SYDVKM. In nucleotides, the CDR3 is TGTGCCAGCAAGAGTTTCGGGCAGGGGAACAATCAGCCCCAGCATTTT. Translation gives CASKSFGQGNNQPQHF.